This T cell receptor beta chain was recovered during a study of T cells expressing NK-cell markers. Study at large: Eight donors were sequenced, seven testing HCMV-seropositive and one testing seronegative.

Reanalyzing the 5' RACE reads, TCRdb keeps one entry per CDR3 protein, without DNA. This sample's table has about 550,000 distinct CDR3 sequences. The CDR3 totals 14 residues. Germline loops: CDR1 DFQATT, CDR2 SNEGSKA (reference sequence). The receptor comes from a man younger than 30 in good health. This chain links TRBV20-1 with TRBJ2-7. Sequences were obtained from blood T cells: a sorted CD56 or NKG2C T cell subset, CD4+ or CD8+ T cells, or bulk PBMC T cells (not recorded which). The CDR3 region is CSAIAPPADYEQYF.